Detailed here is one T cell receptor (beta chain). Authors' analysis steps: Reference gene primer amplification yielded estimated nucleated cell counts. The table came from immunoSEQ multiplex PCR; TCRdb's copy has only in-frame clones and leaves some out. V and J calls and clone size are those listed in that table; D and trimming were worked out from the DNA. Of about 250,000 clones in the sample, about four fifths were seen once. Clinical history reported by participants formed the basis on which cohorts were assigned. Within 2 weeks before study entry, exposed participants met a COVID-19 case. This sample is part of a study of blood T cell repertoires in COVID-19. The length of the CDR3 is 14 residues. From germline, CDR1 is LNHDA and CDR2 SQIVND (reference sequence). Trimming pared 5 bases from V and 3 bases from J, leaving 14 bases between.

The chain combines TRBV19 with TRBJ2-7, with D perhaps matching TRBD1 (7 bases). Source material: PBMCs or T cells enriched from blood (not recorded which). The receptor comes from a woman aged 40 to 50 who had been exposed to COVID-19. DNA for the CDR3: TGTGCCAGTAGTGCGGCGGGGACAGACTACGAGCAGTACTTC. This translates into CASSAAGTDYEQYF.